Listed below are T cell receptor beta chains from one sample, sequenced in a study of control samples from healthy donors and cancer patients. TCRdb's copy holds only in-frame clones and misses some; the assay was immunoSEQ multiplex PCR. The sample shows 230,000 or so clones, 90% to 95% of them seen only once. Sequencing used blood. The receptors were sampled from a man aged 45-60 years in good health. Both conserved end residues are part of each CDR3. The D gene is left open where the match is weak. Not all rows give a size; the values are once, few, many and, for expanded clones, a class.

>TRBV5-1|TRBJ2-5|.|.
TGCGCCAGCAGCACTCAGGGTTCGGTAGTCGAGACCCAGTACTTC
CASSTQGSVVETQYF
>TRBV29-1|TRBJ1-1|.|.
TGCAGCGTCCGCCTAACTCGGACAGAGGACACTGAAGCTTTCTTT
CSVRLTRTEDTEAFF
>TRBV19|TRBJ1-1|.|.
TGTGCCAGTAGTGTGGATTTAAGGGGAGCTTTCTTT
CASSVDLRGAFF
>TRBV19|TRBJ2-1|.|.
TGTGCCAGTAGTGCTAGACCGGGAGTTTCCGGGAATGAGCAGTTCTTC
CASSARPGVSGNEQFF
>TRBV29-1|TRBJ2-1|.|.
TGCAGCGTCCACATGGGGGGACGTTCCTACAATGAGCAGTTCTTC
CSVHMGGRSYNEQFF
>TRBV28|TRBJ1-6|.|.
TGTGCCAGCAGTTTAACCCGGTTAGGAAATTCACCCCTCCACTTT
CASSLTRLGNSPLHF
>TRBV2|TRBJ1-1|.|.
TGTGCCAGCAGTGATCTTCCGCACACTGAAGCTTTCTTT
CASSDLPHTEAFF
>TRBV3-1/TRBV3-2|TRBJ1-3|few|.
TGTGCCAGCAGCCAGGGGGACCCCCGCTCTGGAAACACCATATATTTT
CASSQGDPRSGNTIYF
>TRBV7-2|TRBJ1-1|once|TRBD1
TGTGCCAGCAGCCAAACCGGGACAGGCTTGAGAGCTTTCTTT
CASSQTGTGLRAFF
>TRBV27|TRBJ1-5|.|.
TGTGCCAGCAGGGACACTCTTGAACAGCCCCAGCATTTT
CASRDTLEQPQHF
>TRBV29-1|TRBJ2-7|once|TRBD2
TGCAGCGTTGAGGGGACTAGTTACGAGCAGTACTTC
CSVEGTSYEQYF
>TRBV11-2|TRBJ1-2|.|TRBD1
TGTGCCAGCAGCAGATCGGGACAGCTGGATGGCTACACCTTC
CASSRSGQLDGYTF
>TRBV7-9|TRBJ2-2|.|TRBD2
TGTGCCAGCAGCGGAGCCGGGACTAGCGTAATCGGGGAGCTGTTTTTT
CASSGAGTSVIGELFF
>TRBV7-9|TRBJ2-7|.|.
TGTGCCAGCAGCAAGACGGCAATGGAGCAGTACTTC
CASSKTAMEQYF
>TRBV18|TRBJ1-6|.|TRBD1
TGTGCCAGCTCACCGGGACAGGGTCTTGGGAATTCACCCCTCCACTTT
CASSPGQGLGNSPLHF
>TRBV30|TRBJ1-4|.|TRBD1
TGTGCCTGGAGTTACGGGACAGGGGGTGAAAAACTGTTTTTT
CAWSYGTGGEKLFF
>TRBV27|TRBJ2-3|.|.
TGTGCCAGCAGTTTCGGGGGACAGCACACAGATACGCAGTATTTT
CASSFGGQHTDTQYF
>TRBV6-5|TRBJ2-7|once|.
TGTGCCAGCAGGAATACAGGTTCGGACTACGAGCAGTACTTC
CASRNTGSDYEQYF
>TRBV5-1|TRBJ1-1|.|TRBD1
TGCGCCAGCAGCGGGACAGGGGGGAACACTGAAGCTTTCTTT
CASSGTGGNTEAFF
>TRBV7-2|TRBJ1-6|.|TRBD1
TGTGCCAGCAGCCCCGACAGGGCTCTTAATTCACCCCTCCACTTT
CASSPDRALNSPLHF
>TRBV28|TRBJ1-5|.|TRBD1
TGTGCCAGCAGAGGGAATTTCGGGACAGGGGGCATACATTTT
CASRGNFGTGGIHF
>TRBV10-1|TRBJ2-1|.|TRBD1
TGCGCCAGCAGTGGCCCGAGACAGGGCGACAATGAGCAGTTCTTC
CASSGPRQGDNEQFF
>TRBV5-1|TRBJ2-7|.|TRBD1
TGCGCCAGCAGCCGCTTAGGGACAGGGGTTGTGGACGAGCAGTACTTC
CASSRLGTGVVDEQYF
>TRBV6-6|TRBJ1-1|.|TRBD1
TGTGCCAGCAGTCAACGACAGGGCCTGAGGAACACTGAAGCTTTCTTT
CASSQRQGLRNTEAFF
>TRBV19|TRBJ2-1|.|TRBD2
TGTGCCAGCGCCCCTCGGAGCGGGGTATACAATGAGCAGTTCTTC
CASAPRSGVYNEQFF
>TRBV5-1|TRBJ2-7|few|.
TGCGCCAGCAGCTTGGCGGGCGGCGAGCAGTACTTC
CASSLAGGEQYF
>TRBV24-1|TRBJ2-1|.|TRBD2
TGTGCCACGGGGACTAGCGGGGGTGGTTACAATGAGCAGTTCTTC
CATGTSGGGYNEQFF
>TRBV5-4|TRBJ2-5|.|.
TGTGCCAGCAGCTTATTAGGGGGGAACCAAGAGACCCAGTACTTC
CASSLLGGNQETQYF
>TRBV5-1|TRBJ1-5|.|.
TGCGCCAGCAGCTTGGCCCCTGGGGATCAGCCCCAGCATTTT
CASSLAPGDQPQHF
>TRBV7-9|TRBJ2-5|few|TRBD2
TGTGCCAGCAGCTTTGACATAGCGGGGGGGGCCCAGTACTTC
CASSFDIAGGAQYF
>TRBV5-1|TRBJ1-1|.|TRBD1
TGCGCCAGCAGCGAACAGGGGACGAACACTGAAGCTTTCTTT
CASSEQGTNTEAFF
>TRBV18|TRBJ1-5|.|TRBD1
TGTGCCAGCTCCACAACAGGGGGCCATCAGCCCCAGCATTTT
CASSTTGGHQPQHF
>TRBV3-1/TRBV3-2|TRBJ1-2|.|.
TGTGCCAGCAGCCAACAGGGCTTAAGCTATGGCTACACCTTC
CASSQQGLSYGYTF
>TRBV2|TRBJ1-4|.|.
TGTGCCAGCAGCCTGGATGCAACTAATGAAAAACTGTTTTTT
CASSLDATNEKLFF
>TRBV10-1|TRBJ1-6|.|.
TGCGCCAGCAGTGAGGTTGTAGGCAGGGCAAAGAGTAATTCACCCCTCCACTTT
CASSEVVGRAKSNSPLHF
>TRBV5-5|TRBJ1-1|.|.
TGTGCCAGCAGCACGAACACTGAAGCTTTCTTT
CASSTNTEAFF
>TRBV19|TRBJ1-6|.|.
TGTGCCAGTAGTACTGACAGACCCACCTATAATTCACCCCTCCACTTT
CASSTDRPTYNSPLHF
>TRBV19|TRBJ1-5|.|.
TGTGCCAGTAGTATAGATTTGGGCGATCAGCCCCAGCATTTT
CASSIDLGDQPQHF
>TRBV5-1|TRBJ2-5|.|TRBD2
TGCGCCAGCAGCCAACGGAGCGGGGGCAATGAGACCCAGTACTTC
CASSQRSGGNETQYF
>TRBV7-9|TRBJ1-4|.|TRBD1
TGTGCCAGCAGCCTGGGACAGGGAGCAACTAATGAAAAACTGTTTTTT
CASSLGQGATNEKLFF
>TRBV5-1|TRBJ1-1|.|.
TGCGCCAGCAGCTTTTTGACGGGGAACACTGAAGCTTTCTTT
CASSFLTGNTEAFF
>TRBV28|TRBJ1-2|.|TRBD1
TGTGCCAGCAGTTTCTCAGGGGGATATGGCTACACCTTC
CASSFSGGYGYTF
>TRBV6-1|TRBJ1-2|.|.
TGTGCCAGCAGTGAACGACCAGGAAACTTGTATGGCTACACCTTC
CASSERPGNLYGYTF
>TRBV11-2|TRBJ1-5|.|TRBD1
TGTGCCAGCAGCTTAAACCGGACAGGGGGAAGGGTCATTAGTCAGCCCCAGCATTTT
CASSLNRTGGRVISQPQHF
>TRBV28|TRBJ1-6|.|.
TGTGCCAGCAGTTACCGTAGGGGGTGGGGGTCACCCCTCCACTTT
CASSYRRGWGSPLHF
>TRBV18|TRBJ1-1|.|TRBD1
TGTGCCAGCTCACCAAGGGTCACAGGGGAAACTTTCTTT
CASSPRVTGETFF